The source of this T cell receptor beta chain is a study of PD-1 blockade in classical Hodgkin lymphoma. Between the trimmed V and J ends, which lost 3 bases and 6 bases, there was a span of 20 bases. Per the germline V gene, CDR1 is MNHEY and CDR2 is SMNVEV (reference sequence). The CDR3 is 16 residues long. Using immunoSEQ multiplex PCR, the repertoire was profiled, and TCRdb retains in-frame clones only, with some absent. This sample has about 94,000 clones; 93% occur once, and the top ten carry just under 2%. Time point denoted: cycle 4 day 1 (C4D1), after around six weeks of nivolumab. With no exception, relapse followed autologous stem cell transplantation in all patients, and brentuximab vedotin exposure varied.

This sequence was found in a human donor with classical Hodgkin lymphoma. The chain joins TRBV27 to TRBJ1-2; TRBD1 is a possible D gene (6 bases). The input for sequencing was peripheral blood mononuclear cells (PBMCs), taken before the fourth cycle of nivolumab. CDR3 protein: CASSFGGGLLLDGYTF. Here the CDR3 DNA reads TGTGCCAGCAGTTTTGGGGGGGGGCTTTTACTCGATGGCTACACCTTC.